This TCR beta chain emerged from a study of control samples from healthy donors and cancer patients (dated by TCRdb to about 2020). The library came from the immunoSEQ multiplex PCR assay. TCRdb retrieved this table from immuneACCESS and kept in-frame rearrangements only. Not all clones are present; in checked studies, unresolved V genes account for under half, and no reason is known for the remainder. This sample holds about 95,000 clones; roughly 90% were observed only once. The top ten hold approximately 15% of the sample. Note on this clone: The target of this receptor is not known. Per-base quality was not reported, and no clone a single base away is much larger than it.

The germline V gene supplies CDR1 MNHEY and CDR2 SVGAGI. The CDR3 holds 14 amino acids from the cysteine to the phenylalanine. Left in the record is the CDR3 DNA by itself, 42 bases read in frame from the first base. Unmatched junction bases come to 12, with V trimmed by 5 bases and J by 12 bases. The receptor was derived from a woman in her 70s in good health. Sequenced: blood. The V and J genes are TRBV6-5 and TRBJ1-4, with 7 central nucleotides matching TRBD1. Here is the DNA: TGTGCCAGCAGTAAAAAGGGGGCTGGGTCTGAACTGTTTTTT. This is translated as CASSKKGAGSELFF.